The text below deals with one TCR beta chain. Its target is not known. The source of the sample is a study of Graves' ophthalmopathy and Graves' hyperthyroidism. Findings and caveats of the study: Sensitivity reached 55% to 71% and specificity just under 75% when the model predicted ophthalmopathy progression.

As the template, RNA transcripts were used to amplify TCR beta CDR3 regions. HTBI primers were employed in first-round RT-PCR, then a second-round multiplex PCR followed. TCRdb independently ran MiXCR on the multiplex PCR reads; one entry per CDR3 protein. This sample has roughly 60,000 distinct CDR3 sequences, with approximately 45% found just once. J gave up 11 bases and V 2 bases, and 18 bases lay outside the gene matches. The CDR3 is 17 residues long. Germline CDR1 and CDR2: SEHNR and FQNEAQ (reference sequence). This chain connects TRBV7-9 to TRBJ2-1, with 7 bases identical to TRBD2. The receptor comes from an adult woman with Graves' ophthalmopathy. The sequenced sample was peripheral blood. The CDR3 region has the DNA TGTGCCAGCAGCTTAAGGGGACCAACCGGGGGAGGGGACCAGCAGTTCTTC. Residues: CASSLRGPTGGGDQQFF.